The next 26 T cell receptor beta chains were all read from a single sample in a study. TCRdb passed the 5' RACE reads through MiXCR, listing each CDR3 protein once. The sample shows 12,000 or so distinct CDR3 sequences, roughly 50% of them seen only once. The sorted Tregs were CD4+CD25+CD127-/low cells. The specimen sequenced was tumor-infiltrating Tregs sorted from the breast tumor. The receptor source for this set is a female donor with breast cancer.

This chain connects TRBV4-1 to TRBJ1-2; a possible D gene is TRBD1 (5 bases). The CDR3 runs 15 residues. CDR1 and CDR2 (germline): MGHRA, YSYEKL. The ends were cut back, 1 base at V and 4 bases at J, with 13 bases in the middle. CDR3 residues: CASSQVTGQGYGYTF. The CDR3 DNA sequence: TGCGCCAGCAGCCAAGTAACGGGGCAGGGCTATGGCTACACCTTC.

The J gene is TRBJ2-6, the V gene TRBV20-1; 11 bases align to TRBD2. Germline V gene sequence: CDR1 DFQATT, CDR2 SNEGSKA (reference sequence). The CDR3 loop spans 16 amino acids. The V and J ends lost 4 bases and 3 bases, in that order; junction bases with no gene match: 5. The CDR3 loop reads CSATSGRTFGANVLTF. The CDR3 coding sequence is TGCAGTGCTACTAGCGGGAGGACGTTTGGGGCCAACGTCCTGACTTTC.

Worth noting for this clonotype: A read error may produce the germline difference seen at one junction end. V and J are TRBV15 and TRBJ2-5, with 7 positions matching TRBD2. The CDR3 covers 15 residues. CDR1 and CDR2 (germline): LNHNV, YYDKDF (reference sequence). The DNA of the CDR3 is TGTGCCACCAGCGGATGGGGAGGGAGGGTCGAGACCCAGTGCTTC. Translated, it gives CATSGWGGRVETQCF. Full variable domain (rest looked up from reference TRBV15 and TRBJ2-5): DAMVIQNPRYQVTQFGKPVTLSCSQTLNHNVMYWYQQKSSQAPKLLFHYYDKDFNNEADTPDNFQSRRPNTSFCFLDIRSPGLGDTAMYLCATSGWGGRVETQCFGPGTRLLVL.

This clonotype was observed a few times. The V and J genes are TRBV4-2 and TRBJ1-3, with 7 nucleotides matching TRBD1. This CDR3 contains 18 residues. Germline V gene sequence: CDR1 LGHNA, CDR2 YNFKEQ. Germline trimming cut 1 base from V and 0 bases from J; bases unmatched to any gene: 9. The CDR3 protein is CASSQGNRQGISGNTIYF. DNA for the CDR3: TGTGCCAGCAGCCAAGGAAACCGACAGGGAATCTCTGGAAACACCATATATTTT.

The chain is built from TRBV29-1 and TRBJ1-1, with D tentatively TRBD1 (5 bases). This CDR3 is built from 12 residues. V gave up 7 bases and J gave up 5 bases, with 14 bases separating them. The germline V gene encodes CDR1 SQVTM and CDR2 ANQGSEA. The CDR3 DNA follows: TGCAGCGCCCCTTTGCAGGGTACTGAAGCTTTCTTT. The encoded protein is CSAPLQGTEAFF.

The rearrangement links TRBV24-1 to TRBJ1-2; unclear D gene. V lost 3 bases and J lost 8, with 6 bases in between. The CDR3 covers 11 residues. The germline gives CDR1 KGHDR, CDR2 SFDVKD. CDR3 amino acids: CATSDTLGYTF. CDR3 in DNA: TGTGCCACCAGTGATACGCTCGGCTACACCTTC.

The CDR3 coding sequence is TGTGCCAGCAGCGACGAGGGGTTTAACTACGAGCAGTACTTC. This encodes CASSDEGFNYEQYF. The chain carries TRBV7-9 and TRBJ2-7; TRBD1 or TRBD2 may be the D gene (5 bases each). The ends were cut back, 5 bases at V and 3 bases at J, with 14 bases in the middle. Germline V gives CDR1 SEHNR, CDR2 FQNEAQ (reference sequence). This CDR3 region has 14 residues.

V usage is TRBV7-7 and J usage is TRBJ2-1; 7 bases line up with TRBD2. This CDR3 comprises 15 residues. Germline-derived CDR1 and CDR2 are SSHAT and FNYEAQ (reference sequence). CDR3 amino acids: CAGSYEWTRFYEQFF. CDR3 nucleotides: TGTGCTGGCAGCTACGAATGGACTAGATTCTATGAGCAGTTCTTC.

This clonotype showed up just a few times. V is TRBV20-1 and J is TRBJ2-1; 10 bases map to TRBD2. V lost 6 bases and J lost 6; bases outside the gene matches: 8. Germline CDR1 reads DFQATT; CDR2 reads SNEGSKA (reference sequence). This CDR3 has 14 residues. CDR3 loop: CSANGLAELNEQFF. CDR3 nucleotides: TGCAGTGCCAACGGACTAGCGGAGCTCAATGAGCAGTTCTTC.

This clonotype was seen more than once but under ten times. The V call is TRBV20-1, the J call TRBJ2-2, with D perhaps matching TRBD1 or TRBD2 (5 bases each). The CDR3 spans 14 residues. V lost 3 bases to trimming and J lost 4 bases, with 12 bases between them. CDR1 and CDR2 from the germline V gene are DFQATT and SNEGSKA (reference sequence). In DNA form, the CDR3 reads TGCAGTGCTAGCTTCGGGGCTGGCACCGGGGAGCTGTTTTTT. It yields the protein CSASFGAGTGELFF.

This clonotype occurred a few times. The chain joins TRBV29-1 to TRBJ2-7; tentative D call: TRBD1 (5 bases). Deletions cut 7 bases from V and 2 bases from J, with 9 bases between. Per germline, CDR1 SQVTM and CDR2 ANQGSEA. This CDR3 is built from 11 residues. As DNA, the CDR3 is TGCAGCGAGTCAGGGACCTACGAGCAGTACGTC. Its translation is CSESGTYEQYV.

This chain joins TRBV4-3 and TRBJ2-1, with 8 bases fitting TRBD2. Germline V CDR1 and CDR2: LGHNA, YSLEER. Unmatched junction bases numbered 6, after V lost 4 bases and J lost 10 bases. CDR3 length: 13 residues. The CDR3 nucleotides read TGCGCCAGCAGCCGACTAGCGAACGACGAGCAGTTCTTC. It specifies CASSRLANDEQFF.

CDR3 DNA: TGTGCCAGCAGCTTAGAATTAGCGGGAGGCATCAATGAGCAGTTCTTC. Protein sequence: CASSLELAGGINEQFF. The rearrangement joins TRBV7-6 to TRBJ2-1; 10 bases align to TRBD2. Germline lookup yields CDR1 SGHVS and CDR2 FNYEAQ. CDR3 size: 16 residues. V shed 1 base, J shed 6 bases, and the junction held 6 bases outside the gene matches.

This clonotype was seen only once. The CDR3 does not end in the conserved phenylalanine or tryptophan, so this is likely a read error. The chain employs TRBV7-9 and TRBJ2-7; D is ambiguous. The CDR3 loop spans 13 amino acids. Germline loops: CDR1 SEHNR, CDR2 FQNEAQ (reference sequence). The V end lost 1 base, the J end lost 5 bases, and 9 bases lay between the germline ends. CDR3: CASSLEVGHEQYD. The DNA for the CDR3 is TGTGCCAGCAGCTTAGAGGTGGGCCACGAGCAGTACGAC.

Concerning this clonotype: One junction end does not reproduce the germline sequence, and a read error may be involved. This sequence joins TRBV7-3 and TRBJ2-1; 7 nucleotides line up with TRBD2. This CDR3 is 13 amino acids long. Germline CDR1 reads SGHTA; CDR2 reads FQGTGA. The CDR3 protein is CANSEGLGNEQFF. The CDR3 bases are TGTGCCAACAGCGAAGGACTAGGGAATGAGCAGTTCTTC.

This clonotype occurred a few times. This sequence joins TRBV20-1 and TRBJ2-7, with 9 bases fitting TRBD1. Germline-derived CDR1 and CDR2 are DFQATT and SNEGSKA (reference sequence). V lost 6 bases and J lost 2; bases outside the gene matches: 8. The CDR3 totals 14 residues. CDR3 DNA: TGCAGTGCACTAAACCGGGACAGGGCCTACGAGCAGTACTTC. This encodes CSALNRDRAYEQYF.

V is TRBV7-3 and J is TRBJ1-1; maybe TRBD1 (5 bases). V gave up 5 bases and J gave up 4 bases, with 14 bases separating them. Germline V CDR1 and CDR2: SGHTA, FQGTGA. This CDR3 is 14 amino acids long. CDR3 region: CASSQGPGVTEAFF. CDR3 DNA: TGTGCCAGCAGCCAGGGCCCAGGTGTCACTGAAGCTTTCTTT.

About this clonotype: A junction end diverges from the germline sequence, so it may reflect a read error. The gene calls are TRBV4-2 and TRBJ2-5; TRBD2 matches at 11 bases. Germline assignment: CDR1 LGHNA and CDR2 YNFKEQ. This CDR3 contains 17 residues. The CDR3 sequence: CTSSQERLAGGVGTQYF. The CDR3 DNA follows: TGTACCAGCAGCCAGGAAAGGCTAGCGGGAGGAGTCGGGACCCAGTACTTC.

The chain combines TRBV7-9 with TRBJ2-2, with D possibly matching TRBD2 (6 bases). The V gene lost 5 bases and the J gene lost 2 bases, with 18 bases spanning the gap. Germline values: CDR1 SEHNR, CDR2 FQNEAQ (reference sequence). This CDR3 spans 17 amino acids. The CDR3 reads CASSLGTPKLNTGELFF. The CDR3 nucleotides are TGTGCCAGCAGCCTAGGGACTCCCAAACTAAACACCGGGGAGCTGTTTTTT.

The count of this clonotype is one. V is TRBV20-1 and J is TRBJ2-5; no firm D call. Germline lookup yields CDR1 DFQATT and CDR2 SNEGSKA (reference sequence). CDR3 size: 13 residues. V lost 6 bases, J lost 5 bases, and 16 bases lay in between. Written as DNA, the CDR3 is TGCAGTGCCCCTATTCTAGGGTCGGAGACCCAGTACTTC. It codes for CSAPILGSETQYF.

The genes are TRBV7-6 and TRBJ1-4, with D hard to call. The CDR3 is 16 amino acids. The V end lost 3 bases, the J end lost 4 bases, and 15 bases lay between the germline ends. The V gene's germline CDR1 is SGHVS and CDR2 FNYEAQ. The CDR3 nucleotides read TGTGCCAGCAGCTTGAGGGCAAGTCTCGGTAATGAAAAACTGTTTTTT. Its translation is CASSLRASLGNEKLFF.

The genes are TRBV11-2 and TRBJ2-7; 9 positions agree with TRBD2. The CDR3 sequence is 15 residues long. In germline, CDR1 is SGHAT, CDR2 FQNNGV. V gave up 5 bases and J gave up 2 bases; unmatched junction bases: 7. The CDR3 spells CASSPGTSFAYEQYF. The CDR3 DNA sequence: TGTGCCAGCAGCCCAGGGACTAGCTTTGCCTACGAGCAGTACTTC.

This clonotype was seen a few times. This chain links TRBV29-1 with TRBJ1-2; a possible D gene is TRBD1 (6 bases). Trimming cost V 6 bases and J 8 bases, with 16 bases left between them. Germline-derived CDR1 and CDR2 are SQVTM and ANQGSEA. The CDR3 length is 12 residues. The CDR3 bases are TGCAGCGTCCTACACTCAGACAGGGGCTACACCTTC. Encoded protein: CSVLHSDRGYTF.

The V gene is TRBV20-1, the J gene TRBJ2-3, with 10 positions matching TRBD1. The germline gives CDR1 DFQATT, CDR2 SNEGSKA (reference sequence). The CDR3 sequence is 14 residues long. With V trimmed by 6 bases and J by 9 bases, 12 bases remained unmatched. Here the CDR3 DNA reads TGCAGTGCCCCCACTCCCCTGACAGGGGGCACGCAGTATTTT. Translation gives CSAPTPLTGGTQYF.

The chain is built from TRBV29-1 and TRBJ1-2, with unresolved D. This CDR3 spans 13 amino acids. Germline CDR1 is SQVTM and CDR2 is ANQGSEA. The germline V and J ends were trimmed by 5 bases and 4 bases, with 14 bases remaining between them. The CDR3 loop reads CSVQSGNIYGYTF. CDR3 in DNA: TGCAGCGTTCAGTCGGGAAATATCTATGGCTACACCTTC.

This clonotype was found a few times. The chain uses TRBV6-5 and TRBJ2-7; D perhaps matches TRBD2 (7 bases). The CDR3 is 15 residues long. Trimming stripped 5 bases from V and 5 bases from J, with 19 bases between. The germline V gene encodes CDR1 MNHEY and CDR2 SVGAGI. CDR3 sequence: CASSEGGGIRHEQYF. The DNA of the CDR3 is TGTGCCAGCAGTGAGGGAGGGGGTATTCGGCACGAGCAGTACTTC.